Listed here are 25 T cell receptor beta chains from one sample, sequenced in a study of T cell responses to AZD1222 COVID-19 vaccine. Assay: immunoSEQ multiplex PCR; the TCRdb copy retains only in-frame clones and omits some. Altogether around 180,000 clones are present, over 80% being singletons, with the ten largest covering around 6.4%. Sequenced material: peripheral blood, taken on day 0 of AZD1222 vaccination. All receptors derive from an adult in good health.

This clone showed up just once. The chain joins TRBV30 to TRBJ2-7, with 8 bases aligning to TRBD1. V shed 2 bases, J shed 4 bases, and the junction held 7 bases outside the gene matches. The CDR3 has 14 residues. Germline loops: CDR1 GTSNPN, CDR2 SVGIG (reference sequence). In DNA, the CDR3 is TGTGCCTGGAGTCCCGGACAGGGCTTATACGAGCAGTACTTC. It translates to CAWSPGQGLYEQYF.

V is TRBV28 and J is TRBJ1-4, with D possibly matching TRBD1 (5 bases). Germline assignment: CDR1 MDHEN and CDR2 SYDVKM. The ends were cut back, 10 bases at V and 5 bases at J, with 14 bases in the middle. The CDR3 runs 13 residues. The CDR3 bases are TGTGCCACCGGGCAGGGTGTGAATGAAAAACTGTTTTTT. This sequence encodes CATGQGVNEKLFF.

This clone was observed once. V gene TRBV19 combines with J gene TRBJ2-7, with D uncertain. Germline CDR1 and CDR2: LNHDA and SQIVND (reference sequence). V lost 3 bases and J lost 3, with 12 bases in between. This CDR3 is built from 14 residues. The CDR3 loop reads CASSIVDRNYEQYF. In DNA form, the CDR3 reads TGTGCCAGTAGTATTGTGGACCGTAACTACGAGCAGTACTTC. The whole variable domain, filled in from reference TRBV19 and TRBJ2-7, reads DGGITQSPKYLFRKEGQNVTLSCEQNLNHDAMYWYRQDPGQGLRLIYYSQIVNDFQKGDIAEGYSVSREKKESFPLTVTSAQKNPTAFYLCASSIVDRNYEQYFGPGTRLTVT.

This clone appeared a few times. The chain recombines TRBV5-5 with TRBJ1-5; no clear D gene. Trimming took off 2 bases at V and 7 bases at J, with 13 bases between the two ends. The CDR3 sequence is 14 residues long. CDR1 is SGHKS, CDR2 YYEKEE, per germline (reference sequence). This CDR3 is CASSLGQRSQPQHF. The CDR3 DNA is TGTGCCAGCAGCTTAGGGCAGAGGTCCCAGCCCCAGCATTTT.

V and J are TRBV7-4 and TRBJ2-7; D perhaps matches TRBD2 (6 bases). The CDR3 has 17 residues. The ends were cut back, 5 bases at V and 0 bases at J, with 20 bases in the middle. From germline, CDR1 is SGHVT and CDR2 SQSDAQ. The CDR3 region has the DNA TGTGCCAGCAGCATTAAACCCCGGGACTCAAGCTCCTACGAGCAGTACTTC. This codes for CASSIKPRDSSSYEQYF.

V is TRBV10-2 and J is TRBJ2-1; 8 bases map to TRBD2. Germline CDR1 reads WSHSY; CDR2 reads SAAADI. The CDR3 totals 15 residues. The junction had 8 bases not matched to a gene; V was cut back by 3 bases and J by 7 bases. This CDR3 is CASSDDGGAWNEQFF. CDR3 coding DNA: TGCGCCAGCAGTGATGACGGGGGGGCTTGGAATGAGCAGTTCTTC.

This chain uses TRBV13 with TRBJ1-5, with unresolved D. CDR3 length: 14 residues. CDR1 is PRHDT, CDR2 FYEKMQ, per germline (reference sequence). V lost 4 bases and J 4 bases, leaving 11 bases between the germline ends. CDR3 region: CASSSRHANQPQHF. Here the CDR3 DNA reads TGTGCCAGCAGCTCCCGACATGCGAATCAGCCCCAGCATTTT.

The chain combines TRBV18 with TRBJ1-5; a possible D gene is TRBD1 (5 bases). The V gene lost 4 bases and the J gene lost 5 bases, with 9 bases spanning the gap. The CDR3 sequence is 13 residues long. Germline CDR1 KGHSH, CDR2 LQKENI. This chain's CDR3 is CASSRGEDQPQHF. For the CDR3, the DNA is TGTGCCAGCTCACGGGGCGAGGATCAGCCCCAGCATTTT.

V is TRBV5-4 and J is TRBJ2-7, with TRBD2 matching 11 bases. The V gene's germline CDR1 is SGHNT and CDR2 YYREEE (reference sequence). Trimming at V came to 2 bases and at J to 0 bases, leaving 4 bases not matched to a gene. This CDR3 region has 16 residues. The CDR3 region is CASSFSGGVSSYEQYF. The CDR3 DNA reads TGTGCCAGCAGCTTTAGCGGGGGGGTCAGCTCCTACGAGCAGTACTTC.

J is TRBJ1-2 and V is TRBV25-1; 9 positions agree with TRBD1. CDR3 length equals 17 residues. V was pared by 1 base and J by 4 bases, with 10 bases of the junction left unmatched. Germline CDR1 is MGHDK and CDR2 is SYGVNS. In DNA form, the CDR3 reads TGTGCCAGCAGTGAATCCCAGGGACAGGGCGTCGGCTATGGCTACACCTTC. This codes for CASSESQGQGVGYGYTF.

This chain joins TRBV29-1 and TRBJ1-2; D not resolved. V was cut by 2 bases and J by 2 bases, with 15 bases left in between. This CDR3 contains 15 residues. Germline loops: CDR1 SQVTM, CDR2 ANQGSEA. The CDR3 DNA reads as TGCAGCGTTGAACCCCGGCAGACGCAAAACTATGGCTACACCTTC. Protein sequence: CSVEPRQTQNYGYTF.

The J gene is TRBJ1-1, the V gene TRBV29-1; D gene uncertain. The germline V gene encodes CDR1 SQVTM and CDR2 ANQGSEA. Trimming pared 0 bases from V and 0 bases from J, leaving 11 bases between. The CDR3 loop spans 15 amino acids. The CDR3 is CSVEDSAGVNTEAFF. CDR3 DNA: TGCAGCGTTGAAGATTCAGCAGGCGTGAACACTGAAGCTTTCTTT.

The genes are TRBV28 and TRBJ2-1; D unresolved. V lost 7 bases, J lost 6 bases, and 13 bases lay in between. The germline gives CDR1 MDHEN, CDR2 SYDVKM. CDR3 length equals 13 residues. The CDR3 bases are TGTGCCAGCAACTTCCACTCTGGCAATGAGCAGTTCTTC. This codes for CASNFHSGNEQFF.

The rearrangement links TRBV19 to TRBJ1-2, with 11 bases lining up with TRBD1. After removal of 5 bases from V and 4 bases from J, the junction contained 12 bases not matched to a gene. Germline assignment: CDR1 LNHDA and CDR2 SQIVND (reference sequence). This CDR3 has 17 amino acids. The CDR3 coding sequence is TGTGCCAGTAGTTTCCGGGACAGGGGGTCAGATTCCTATGGCTACACCTTC. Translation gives CASSFRDRGSDSYGYTF.

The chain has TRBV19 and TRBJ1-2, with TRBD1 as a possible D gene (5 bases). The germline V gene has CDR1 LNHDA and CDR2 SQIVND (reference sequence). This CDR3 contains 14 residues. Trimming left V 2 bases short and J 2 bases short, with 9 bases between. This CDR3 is CASSISPGNYGYTF. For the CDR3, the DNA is TGTGCCAGTAGTATATCCCCAGGGAACTATGGCTACACCTTC.

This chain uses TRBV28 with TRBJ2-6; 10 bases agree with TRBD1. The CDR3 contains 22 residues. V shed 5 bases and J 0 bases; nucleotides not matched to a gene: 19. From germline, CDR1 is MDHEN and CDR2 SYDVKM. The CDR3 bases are TGTGCCAGCAGTGTACTCCGGGACAGGGGTACTCTTCGGGCCTCTGGGGCCAACGTCCTGACTTTC. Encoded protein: CASSVLRDRGTLRASGANVLTF.

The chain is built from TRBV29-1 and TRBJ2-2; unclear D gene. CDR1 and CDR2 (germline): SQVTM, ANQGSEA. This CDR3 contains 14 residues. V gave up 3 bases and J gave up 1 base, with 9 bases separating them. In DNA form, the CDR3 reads TGCAGCGTTGATTCGCATTTGAACACCGGGGAGCTGTTTTTT. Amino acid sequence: CSVDSHLNTGELFF.

DNA of the CDR3: TGTGCCAGCAGCTCAGACGCCGGGACGGAGATCACAGATACGCAGTATTTT. Its protein product is CASSSDAGTEITDTQYF. The rearrangement joins TRBV7-8 to TRBJ2-3; D may correspond to TRBD1 or TRBD2 (5 bases each). Germline CDR1 reads SGHVS; CDR2 reads FQNEAQ. The CDR3 extends over 17 amino acids. The ends were cut back, 4 bases at V and 2 bases at J, with 19 bases in the middle. The complete variable domain, with remaining parts taken from reference TRBV7-8 and TRBJ2-3, reads GAGVSQSPRYKVAKRGQDVALRCDPISGHVSLFWYQQALGQGPEFLTYFQNEAQLDKSGLPSDRFFAERPEGSVSTLKIQRTQQEDSAVYLCASSSDAGTEITDTQYFGPGTRLTVL.

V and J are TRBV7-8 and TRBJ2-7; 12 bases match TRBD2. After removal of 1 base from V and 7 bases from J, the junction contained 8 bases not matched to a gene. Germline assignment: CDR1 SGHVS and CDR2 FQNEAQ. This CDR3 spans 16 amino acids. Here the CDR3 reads CASSLVLAGGYAEQYF. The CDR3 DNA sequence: TGTGCCAGCAGCTTAGTGCTAGCGGGAGGGTACGCGGAGCAGTACTTC.

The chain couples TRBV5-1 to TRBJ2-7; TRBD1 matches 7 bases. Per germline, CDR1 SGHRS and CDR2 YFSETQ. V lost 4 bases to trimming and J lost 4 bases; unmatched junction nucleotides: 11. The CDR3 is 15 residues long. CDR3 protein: CASSPEPGQSYEQYF. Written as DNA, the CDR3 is TGCGCCAGCAGCCCCGAACCGGGACAGTCTTACGAGCAGTACTTC.

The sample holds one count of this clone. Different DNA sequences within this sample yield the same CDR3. In DNA form, the CDR3 reads TGTGCCACCAGTGACCCAGGGGTCCAAGAGACCCAGTACTTC. Protein sequence: CATSDPGVQETQYF. This chain joins TRBV24-1 and TRBJ2-5, with TRBD1 as a possible D gene (6 bases). In germline, CDR1 is KGHDR, CDR2 SFDVKD. V gave up 4 bases and J gave up 1 base, with 9 bases separating them. There are 14 residues in the CDR3.

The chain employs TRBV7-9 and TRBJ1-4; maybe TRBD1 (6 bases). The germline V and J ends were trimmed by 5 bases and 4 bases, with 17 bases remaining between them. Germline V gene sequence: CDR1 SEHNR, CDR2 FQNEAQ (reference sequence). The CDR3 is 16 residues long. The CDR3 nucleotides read TGTGCCAGCAGCCCTAACCCTGGACAGCTTAATGAAAAACTGTTTTTT. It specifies CASSPNPGQLNEKLFF. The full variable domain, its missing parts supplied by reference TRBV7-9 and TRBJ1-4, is DTGVSQNPRHKITKRGQNVTFRCDPISEHNRLYWYRQTLGQGPEFLTYFQNEAQLEKSRLLSDRFSAERPKGSFSTLEIQRTEQGDSAMYLCASSPNPGQLNEKLFFGSGTQLSVL.

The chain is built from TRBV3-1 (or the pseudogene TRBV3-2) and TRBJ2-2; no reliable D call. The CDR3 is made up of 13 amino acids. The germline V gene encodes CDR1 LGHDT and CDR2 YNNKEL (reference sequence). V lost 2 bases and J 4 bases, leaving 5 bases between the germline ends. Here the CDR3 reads CASSQLLTGELFF. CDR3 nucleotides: TGTGCCAGCAGCCAACTACTCACCGGGGAGCTGTTTTTT.

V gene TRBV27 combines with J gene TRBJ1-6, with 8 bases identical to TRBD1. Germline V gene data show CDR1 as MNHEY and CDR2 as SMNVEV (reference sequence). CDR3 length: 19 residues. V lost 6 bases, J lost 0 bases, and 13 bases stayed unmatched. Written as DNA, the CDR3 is TGTGCCAGCAGCCCACGGACAGGGAGGTTTAGCTCCTATAATTCACCCCTCCACTTT. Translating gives CASSPRTGRFSSYNSPLHF.

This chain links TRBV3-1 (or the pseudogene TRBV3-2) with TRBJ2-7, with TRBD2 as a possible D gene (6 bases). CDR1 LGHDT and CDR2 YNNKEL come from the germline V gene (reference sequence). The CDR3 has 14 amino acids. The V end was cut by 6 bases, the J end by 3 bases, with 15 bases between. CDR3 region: CASSRLGENYEQYF. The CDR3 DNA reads TGTGCCAGCAGTAGACTAGGTGAGAACTACGAGCAGTACTTC.